The clone carrying this T cell receptor (beta chain) has more than one count but fewer than ten. Antigen: not known. The investigators reverse transcribed all of the isolated RNA, so they sequenced expressed TCRB transcripts. The repertoire was sequenced with immunoSEQ multiplex PCR; TCRdb's copy has only in-frame clones and lacks some. Of 55,000 to 80,000 clones in the sample, approximately 50% were seen once. The data were obtained in a study of beta chain features in type 1 diabetes. Points from the study as a whole: Insertions at VDJ junctions were less frequent in type 1 diabetes patients. These patients also deleted more nucleotides at the same junctions. There was a moderate but significant shortening of TCRB CDR3s in all four CD4+ subsets of Type 1 diabetes patients.

Every participating donor gave one draw, a heparinised blood sample averaging about 100 mL. This receptor was identified in a man aged 25-40 years with type 1 diabetes. Source material: central memory CD4+ T cells from blood.

The CDR3 loop reads CASSRLPGLAGESYEQYF. For the CDR3, the DNA is TGTGCCAGCAGCCGATTACCGGGACTAGCGGGTGAATCCTACGAGCAGTACTTC. The J gene is TRBJ2-7, the V gene TRBV7-2; 12 positions match TRBD2. The CDR3 extends over 18 amino acids. The trim removed 5 bases at V and 1 base at J, leaving 12 bases unmatched. CDR1 and CDR2 from the germline V gene are SGHTA and FQGNSA.